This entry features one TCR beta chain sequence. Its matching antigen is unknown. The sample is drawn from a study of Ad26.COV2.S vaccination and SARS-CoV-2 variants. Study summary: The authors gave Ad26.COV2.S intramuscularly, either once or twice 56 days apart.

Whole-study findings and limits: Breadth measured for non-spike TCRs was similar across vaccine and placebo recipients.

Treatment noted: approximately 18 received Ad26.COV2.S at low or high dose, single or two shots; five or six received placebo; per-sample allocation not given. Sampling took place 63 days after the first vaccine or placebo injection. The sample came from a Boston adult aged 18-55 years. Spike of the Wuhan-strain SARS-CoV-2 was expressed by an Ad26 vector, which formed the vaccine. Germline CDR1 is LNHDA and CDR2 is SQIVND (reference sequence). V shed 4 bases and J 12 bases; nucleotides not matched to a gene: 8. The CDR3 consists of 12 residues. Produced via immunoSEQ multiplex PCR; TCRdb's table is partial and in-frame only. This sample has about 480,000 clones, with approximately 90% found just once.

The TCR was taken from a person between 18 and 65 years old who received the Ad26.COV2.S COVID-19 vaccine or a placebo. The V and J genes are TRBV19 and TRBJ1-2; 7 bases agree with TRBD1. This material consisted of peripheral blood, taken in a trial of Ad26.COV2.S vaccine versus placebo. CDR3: CASSNVRQGDTF. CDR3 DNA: TGTGCCAGTAGTAACGTTCGTCAGGGGGACACCTTC.